Below are 19 T cell receptor beta chains sequenced from a single sample in a study of human T cells and chemical hapten exposure. TCRdb re-called the RACE reads through MiXCR, storing one row per CDR3 protein. Seen here are about 120,000 distinct CDR3 sequences, over 10% observed once, and the top ten hold approximately 1.5%. Time point given: patch test 1, 2 weeks after DPC sensitization. Specified treatment: therapeutic diphenylcyclopropenone sensitization with weekly scalp DPC. The starting material was whole blood, obtained in connection with sensitization to the hapten diphenylcyclopropenone (DPC). These receptors were obtained from a woman aged 45-65 years with alopecia areata. Some clones in this sample may be carry-over from other donors' samples.

This clonotype was seen a few times. This rearrangement joins TRBV7-9 to TRBJ2-7; tentative D call: TRBD2 (7 bases). Germline loops: CDR1 SEHNR, CDR2 FQNEAQ (reference sequence). CDR3 length: 14 amino acids. V was cut by 3 bases and J by 6 bases, with 15 bases left in between. CDR3: CASSFPIRGGEQYF. CDR3 coding DNA: TGTGCCAGCAGCTTCCCTATTAGGGGGGGCGAGCAGTACTTC.

The chain has TRBV18 and TRBJ2-2; D remains ambiguous. Germline values: CDR1 KGHSH, CDR2 LQKENI. V was cut by 3 bases and J by 5 bases, with 10 bases left in between. The CDR3 runs to 14 residues. CDR3 bases: TGTGCCAGCTCACCCCCCGAGAGGACCGGGGAGCTGTTTTTT. Translating gives CASSPPERTGELFF.

In its sample, this clonotype was seen many times. This rearrangement joins TRBV11-3 to TRBJ2-1; TRBD1 matches 12 bases. The CDR3 is 15 amino acids. Germline V gene sequence: CDR1 SGHNT, CDR2 YENEEA. V was clipped by 2 bases and J by 10 bases; unmatched bases: 6. The DNA of the CDR3 is TGTGCCAGCAGCTTAAGAGGGACAGGGGGCAACGAGCAGTTCTTC. It yields the protein CASSLRGTGGNEQFF.

This clonotype occurred many times. This rearrangement joins TRBV18 to TRBJ2-1; D might be TRBD1 or TRBD2, each matching 6 bases. This CDR3 is built from 15 residues. Trimming took off 3 bases at V and 2 bases at J, with 11 bases between the two ends. In germline, CDR1 is KGHSH, CDR2 LQKENI. CDR3 region: CASSPEGVTYNEQFF. The CDR3 DNA follows: TGTGCCAGCTCACCGGAGGGGGTGACCTACAATGAGCAGTTCTTC.

This clonotype was picked up many times. J is TRBJ2-2 and V is TRBV6-1; 8 bases are shared with TRBD2. V lost 5 bases and J lost 2; bases outside the gene matches: 4. The CDR3 runs 15 residues. Looked up from germline, CDR1 is MNHNS and CDR2 is SASEGT. The CDR3 nucleotides read TGTGCCAGCAGTATTAGCGGGACCAACACCGGGGAGCTGTTTTTT. Translating gives CASSISGTNTGELFF.

The DNA for the CDR3 is TGTGCCAGCACCCAGGACCCCAGAGGGAATGAGCAGTTCTTC. Protein: CASTQDPRGNEQFF. The V call is TRBV11-2, the J call TRBJ2-1; possibly TRBD2 for D (5 bases). Germline CDR1 is SGHAT and CDR2 is FQNNGV. V was pared by 7 bases and J by 7 bases, with 17 bases between. There are 14 residues in the CDR3.

This clonotype was seen many times. The J gene is TRBJ1-4, the V gene TRBV25-1; D remains unclear. The germline V gene has CDR1 MGHDK and CDR2 SYGVNS. CDR3 length: 12 amino acids. V was cut by 4 bases and J by 8 bases, with 8 bases left in between. The CDR3 sequence is CASSASGEKLFF. The DNA for the CDR3 is TGTGCCAGCAGTGCGAGCGGGGAAAAACTGTTTTTT.

This clonotype appeared many times. The chain joins TRBV7-2 to TRBJ2-3, with TRBD2 matching over 9 bases. The CDR3 is 17 amino acids. J was trimmed by 4 bases and V by 3 bases; bases with no gene match: 11. Germline values: CDR1 SGHTA, CDR2 FQGNSA. The CDR3 loop is CASSFLNLAGAPDTQYF. CDR3 nucleotide sequence: TGTGCCAGCAGCTTTTTAAACTTAGCGGGAGCCCCAGATACGCAGTATTTT.

This clonotype was found a few times. The chain couples TRBV27 to TRBJ2-6; 9 positions match TRBD1. Germline loops: CDR1 MNHEY, CDR2 SMNVEV (reference sequence). J was trimmed by 2 bases and V by 1 base; bases with no gene match: 9. CDR3 length: 19 amino acids. In nucleotides, the CDR3 is TGTGCCAGCAGTTTATTTCCGGGACAGGGCGCCCCTGGGGCCAACGTCCTGACTTTC. Its translation: CASSLFPGQGAPGANVLTF.

This clonotype was observed many times. This rearrangement joins TRBV20-1 to TRBJ1-1, with TRBD1 matching 7 bases. From germline, CDR1 is DFQATT and CDR2 SNEGSKA (reference sequence). The junction had 6 bases not matched to a gene; V was cut back by 4 bases and J by 4 bases. CDR3 length: 13 amino acids. The CDR3 region is CSATVDRATEAFF. In DNA, the CDR3 is TGCAGTGCTACAGTAGACAGGGCCACTGAAGCTTTCTTT.

In this sample, this clonotype turned up many times. V gene TRBV7-9 combines with J gene TRBJ1-4, with 7 bases matching TRBD1. This CDR3 has 15 amino acids. With 5 bases clipped from V and 5 bases from J, the junction kept 8 bases outside the gene matches. The germline V gene has CDR1 SEHNR and CDR2 FQNEAQ (reference sequence). The CDR3 DNA is TGTGCCAGCAGCCCACCGACAGGGTCGAATGAAAAACTGTTTTTT. Its protein product is CASSPPTGSNEKLFF.

This clonotype was picked up many times. J is TRBJ2-5 and V is TRBV7-2; no firm D call. V was trimmed by 5 bases and J by 1 base, leaving 11 bases between them. CDR3 length: 14 amino acids. CDR1 is SGHTA, CDR2 FQGNSA, per germline. The CDR3 bases are TGTGCCAGCAGCCGCGTCGGCGGCCAAGAGACCCAGTACTTC. It is translated as CASSRVGGQETQYF.

This clonotype was observed many times. The chain is built from TRBV29-1 and TRBJ2-1, with 9 bases aligning to TRBD1. The CDR3 runs 15 residues. Germline V gene lookup returns CDR1 SQVTM and CDR2 ANQGSEA. With V trimmed by 3 bases and J by 3 bases, 6 bases remained unmatched. In nucleotides, the CDR3 is TGCAGCGTTGACCGGACAGGGGAAATCTACAATGAGCAGTTCTTC. It specifies CSVDRTGEIYNEQFF.

This chain links TRBV7-6 with TRBJ2-2; D is unresolved. The CDR3 length is 13 residues. Germline assignment: CDR1 SGHVS and CDR2 FNYEAQ. V was trimmed by 5 bases and J by 0 bases, leaving 4 bases between them. CDR3 nucleotide sequence: TGTGCCAGCAGCAAGACGAACACCGGGGAGCTGTTTTTT. This codes for CASSKTNTGELFF.

This clonotype was seen at least ten times. The CDR3, as DNA: TGTGCCAGCAGTTCCTGGGGGCGAGTTCATGGCTACACCTTC. Translated: CASSSWGRVHGYTF. This chain uses TRBV6-2 or TRBV6-3 with TRBJ1-2, with a weak D call TRBD1 (6 bases). V gave up 4 bases and J gave up 6 bases, with 15 bases separating them. CDR1 is MNHEY and CDR2 is SVGEGT in the germline V gene. This CDR3 has 14 residues.

This clonotype was seen repeatedly, ten times or more. This sequence joins TRBV10-2 and TRBJ1-3; 11 bases map to TRBD1. The CDR3 consists of 19 residues. Germline V gives CDR1 WSHSY, CDR2 SAAADI. V shed 0 bases and J 4 bases; nucleotides not matched to a gene: 11. CDR3 DNA sequence: TGCGCCAGCAGTGAGTCAACCCCCCGATGGACAGGGGGCGGAAACACCATATATTTT. Translated, it gives CASSESTPRWTGGGNTIYF.

This clonotype was seen at least ten times. The rearrangement uses TRBV2 and TRBJ2-7, with 8 nucleotides matching TRBD1. The germline V gene encodes CDR1 SNHLY and CDR2 FYNNEI. The CDR3 spans 14 residues. The V gene end was trimmed by 7 bases and the J gene end by 3 bases; junction bases not matched to a gene: 8. CDR3 sequence: CASKGDRPIYEQYF. For the CDR3, the DNA is TGTGCCAGCAAAGGGGACAGGCCCATCTACGAGCAGTACTTC.

The chain combines TRBV7-2 with TRBJ2-1; perhaps TRBD1 as D (5 bases). Germline CDR1 is SGHTA and CDR2 is FQGNSA. Trimming took off 1 base at V and 7 bases at J, with 17 bases between the two ends. This CDR3 contains 16 residues. CDR3: CASSLGMAGSQNEQFF. In DNA form, the CDR3 reads TGTGCCAGCAGCTTAGGGATGGCAGGGTCGCAAAATGAGCAGTTCTTC.

This clonotype was detected ten times or more. The chain uses TRBV3-1 and TRBJ2-7; D is undetermined. V shed 4 bases and J shed 3 bases, with 10 bases lying between them. CDR3 length: 13 residues. Germline-derived CDR1 and CDR2 are LGHDT and YNNKEL (reference sequence). CDR3 sequence: CASSPQISYEQYF. Here the CDR3 DNA reads TGTGCCAGCAGCCCACAGATAAGCTACGAGCAGTACTTC.